This T cell receptor (beta chain) was recovered during a study of blood T cell repertoires in COVID-19. Study-level information: Collection of acute and convalescent COVID-19 samples took place in the United States, Italy and Spain. T cells, B-cell-depleted T cells, or PBMCs supplied cDNA or gDNA.

In the original analysis: Reference gene primers were amplified, and this amplification served to estimate nucleated cell counts. Here immunoSEQ multiplex PCR was the method, and the copy in TCRdb shows in-frame clones only, minus some. V, J and clone size derive from that table, while D and trimming were established from the DNA sequence. Of around 170,000 clones in the sample, about four fifths were seen once. The TCR was taken from a woman of 80 years or more with acute or convalescent COVID-19. The sample comprised peripheral blood.

CDR3 protein: CASSLAGGREKLFF. CDR3 DNA: TGTGCCAGCAGTTTGGCAGGGGGACGGGAAAAACTGTTTTTT. J is TRBJ1-4 and V is TRBV27; TRBD1 aligns across 7 bases. J gave up 8 bases and V 3 bases, and 6 bases lay outside the gene matches. This CDR3 is 14 amino acids long. CDR1 and CDR2 from the germline V gene are MNHEY and SMNVEV (reference sequence).